This T cell receptor (beta chain) comes out of a study of Ad26.COV2.S vaccination and SARS-CoV-2 variants. Study-wide background: The authors gave Ad26.COV2.S intramuscularly, either once or twice 56 days apart. General observations from the study: In vaccinated individuals, spike-specific CD8+ and CD4+ T cell responses reportedly displayed substantial breadth. Spike-specific TCR breadth in vaccine recipients exceeded that seen in placebo recipients.

CDR3 length: 13 amino acids. From germline, CDR1 is MGHRA and CDR2 YSYEKL. V lost 3 bases, J lost 4 bases, and 9 bases lay in between. Details on this clone: The antigen remains unidentified.

The protocol was immunoSEQ multiplex PCR, while the TCRdb copy is restricted to in-frame clones and leaves out a portion. The sample contains roughly 420,000 clones, approximately 89% of which appear only once. Treatment specified: approximately 18 received Ad26.COV2.S at low or high dose, single or two shots; roughly five received placebo; per-sample allocation not given. Repertoires come from day 63 after the first vaccine or placebo injection. This vaccine is an Ad26 vector that expresses the Wuhan-strain SARS-CoV-2 spike. This specimen was peripheral blood, taken in a trial of Ad26.COV2.S vaccine versus placebo. The clonotype originates from a person between 18 and 65 years old who received the Ad26.COV2.S COVID-19 vaccine or a placebo. J is TRBJ1-2 and V is TRBV4-1; weak D call: TRBD1 (5 bases). The CDR3 region is CASSQNGAYGYTF. The CDR3 nucleotides read TGCGCCAGCAGCCAGAACGGGGCCTATGGCTACACCTTC.